This T cell receptor (beta chain) was identified in a study of control samples from healthy donors and cancer patients. This clone was observed a few times. The assay was immunoSEQ multiplex PCR, and TCRdb's table has in-frame clones only and misses some. The sample yields 180,000 or so clones, 91% seen once. Sequenced material: blood. This sequence originates from a woman between 25 and 40 years old in good health.

CDR3 protein: CASTPTGTTYGYTF. In DNA, the CDR3 is TGTGCCAGCACCCCGACAGGGACTACTTATGGCTACACCTTC. The chain recombines TRBV9 with TRBJ1-2; TRBD1 matches 7 bases. The CDR3 extends over 14 amino acids. Per germline, CDR1 SGDLS and CDR2 YYNGEE. J gave up 5 bases and V 6 bases, and 10 bases lay outside the gene matches.